This TCR beta chain was identified during a study of cytomegalovirus exposure and HLA in healthy donors. Study-wide findings and caveats: Most sequenced TCRs were rare (though some public TCRs occurred in many donors). Associated with cytomegalovirus, according to the listing, were 150 to 200 TCR beta chains.

Turning to this clone: Antigen specificity is unknown.

Produced via immunoSEQ multiplex PCR; TCRdb's table is partial and in-frame only. Of tens of thousands of clones listed, roughly 94% are singletons. The germline V gene encodes CDR1 MNHEY and CDR2 SVGAGI. V gave up 6 bases and J gave up 6 bases, with 14 bases separating them. The CDR3 sequence is 13 residues long. This chain connects TRBV6-5 to TRBJ1-1; D is unresolved. The receptor's source is a woman aged 18-29 years in good health and CMV-seropositive. The sample taken for sequencing was PBMCs. DNA of the CDR3: TGTGCCAGCAGCCGAGGAGTTCAGCCTGAAGCTTTCTTT. Protein product: CASSRGVQPEAFF.